This TCR beta chain emerged from a study of shared clonotypes between healthy human individuals. Study-wide points: Memory subsets generally showed lower estimated richness than naive subsets. Relative to their counterparts shared across all four donors, non-shared clonotypes exhibited diminished generation probabilities. Collection of samples was limited to blood; tissue repertoires likely differ.

Negatively enriched CD4+ T cells were divided by CD45RA into naive and memory. TCRdb's table, derived via immunoSEQ multiplex PCR, lists solely in-frame clones and lacks some. The table shows 2.5 million or so clones, with around 94% occurring only once. Trimming removed 6 bases from V and 9 bases from J; junction bases left unmatched: 11. The germline V gene encodes CDR1 WNHNN and CDR2 SYGVQD (reference sequence). The CDR3 consists of 16 residues. This clone is a singleton in its sample. What it binds is unknown. Sequencing was done on a sample of naive CD4+ T cells sorted from blood. Subset given: CD45RA+ positively selected. This chain joins TRBV10-1 and TRBJ2-1, with TRBD2 matching 13 bases. This TCR came from a man aged 18 to 29 in good health. Here the CDR3 DNA reads TGCGCCAGCAGCGCACTAGCGGGAGGGAACTTTGCTGAGCAGTTCTTC. Its protein is CASSALAGGNFAEQFF.